Each of the 10 T cell receptor beta chains below was sequenced from the same sample in a study of CD8 T cells in Susac syndrome. Reverse transcription of about 0.5 to 1 ug RNA was carried out with random hexamers. TCRdb re-called the immunoSEQ multiplex PCR reads through MiXCR, storing one row per CDR3 protein. Among approximately 200,000 distinct CDR3 sequences, just under 95% were seen once, and the ten largest hold just over 0.08%. What was sequenced was CD4+ T cells from PBMCs. The receptor source for this set is a human donor with multiple sclerosis.

This rearrangement joins TRBV12-3 or TRBV12-4 to TRBJ1-6; 7 bases agree with TRBD1. Trimming removed 5 bases from V and 4 bases from J; junction bases left unmatched: 5. The CDR3 contains 15 residues. CDR3 protein: CASSAPGQYNSPLHF. The CDR3 DNA follows: TGTGCCAGCAGTGCTCCGGGACAGTATAATTCACCCCTCCACTTT.

This chain uses TRBV7-2 with TRBJ2-3, with 7 bases identical to TRBD2. This CDR3 is built from 14 residues. With 7 bases clipped from V and 4 bases from J, the junction kept 8 bases outside the gene matches. Germline CDR1 SGHTA, CDR2 FQGNSA. The CDR3 DNA reads TGTGCCAGCACCCGGACTAGAAATGCAGATACGCAGTATTTT. The encoded protein is CASTRTRNADTQYF.

The chain couples TRBV20-1 to TRBJ1-5, with D unclear. The CDR3 totals 13 residues. CDR1 is DFQATT and CDR2 is SNEGSKA in the germline V gene (reference sequence). V was trimmed by 4 bases and J by 0 bases, leaving 7 bases between them. The CDR3 DNA sequence: TGCAGTGCTAAAGGGCCTAGCAATCAGCCCCAGCATTTT. Protein sequence: CSAKGPSNQPQHF.

This sequence joins TRBV15 and TRBJ2-7; D is unclear. The V and J ends lost 3 bases and 5 bases respectively, with 8 bases between them. The CDR3 runs 12 residues. CDR1 and CDR2 (germline): LNHNV, YYDKDF (reference sequence). The CDR3 nucleotides read TGTGCCACCAGCAGGGGAAAGGACGAGCAGTACGTC. Amino acids: CATSRGKDEQYV.

The chain uses TRBV3-1 and TRBJ1-1; D is unclear. V dropped 6 bases and J dropped 0 bases, with 23 bases sitting between them. From germline, CDR1 is LGHDT and CDR2 YNNKEL (reference sequence). The CDR3 spans 18 residues. CDR3 protein: CASRPMGGVKRMNTEAFF. The DNA of the CDR3 is TGTGCCAGCAGACCTATGGGTGGGGTAAAAAGGATGAACACTGAAGCTTTCTTT.

The chain combines TRBV18 with TRBJ2-7; tentative D call: TRBD1 (5 bases). The CDR3 covers 14 residues. Trimming shortened V by 2 bases and J by 0 bases, and 8 bases separated the two germline ends. Germline assignment: CDR1 KGHSH and CDR2 LQKENI. The CDR3 protein is CASSPDSSSYEQYV. CDR3 bases: TGTGCCAGCTCACCAGACAGCAGCTCCTACGAGCAGTACGTC.

The chain carries TRBV30 and TRBJ2-7; D gene uncertain. The CDR3 covers 12 residues. CDR1 is GTSNPN, CDR2 SVGIG, per germline (reference sequence). The V gene lost 2 bases and the J gene lost 9 bases, with 14 bases spanning the gap. The CDR3 DNA reads as TGTGCCTGGAGTACTCTCTGGGCCCCGCAGTACTTC. Its translation: CAWSTLWAPQYF.

V gene TRBV20-1 combines with J gene TRBJ1-1; no clear D gene. V lost 5 bases, J lost 4 bases, and 14 bases lay in between. The CDR3 extends over 13 amino acids. Germline V gene sequence: CDR1 DFQATT, CDR2 SNEGSKA (reference sequence). The CDR3 spells CSAQSLTGTEAFF. CDR3 coding DNA: TGCAGTGCTCAGTCCCTAACTGGCACTGAAGCTTTCTTT.

The J gene is TRBJ1-6, the V gene TRBV20-1, with TRBD1 matching 10 bases. V lost 5 bases, J lost 12 bases, and 10 bases stayed unmatched. CDR1 and CDR2 from the germline V gene are DFQATT and SNEGSKA (reference sequence). This CDR3 has 14 residues. CDR3 region: CSAPLGTGVKPLHF. For the CDR3, the DNA is TGCAGTGCTCCCCTGGGGACAGGGGTTAAACCCCTCCACTTT.

V usage is TRBV20-1 and J usage is TRBJ1-1; 7 bases map to TRBD1. J lost 0 bases, V lost 4 bases, and 14 bases had no gene match. Germline V gene lookup returns CDR1 DFQATT and CDR2 SNEGSKA (reference sequence). The CDR3 runs to 17 residues. The CDR3 coding sequence is TGCAGTGCTATGCGGGCCGACAGGGCGGCGCTGAACACTGAAGCTTTCTTT. Its protein is CSAMRADRAALNTEAFF.